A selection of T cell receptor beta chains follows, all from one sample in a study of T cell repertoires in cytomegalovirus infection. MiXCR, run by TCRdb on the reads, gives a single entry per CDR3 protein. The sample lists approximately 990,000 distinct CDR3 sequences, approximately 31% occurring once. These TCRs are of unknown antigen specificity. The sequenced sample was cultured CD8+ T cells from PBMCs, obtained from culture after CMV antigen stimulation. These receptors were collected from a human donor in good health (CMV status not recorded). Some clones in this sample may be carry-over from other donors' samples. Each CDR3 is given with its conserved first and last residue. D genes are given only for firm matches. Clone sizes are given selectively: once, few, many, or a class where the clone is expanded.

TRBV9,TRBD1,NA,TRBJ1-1,TGTGCCAGCAGCGTAGGGCTTCTGGGACAGGGAGGAGGCACTGAAGCTTTCTTT,CASSVGLLGQGGGTEAFF
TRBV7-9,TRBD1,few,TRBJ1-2,TGTGCCAGCAGCTTGGACGACAGGGGTTTTAACTATGGCTACACCTTC,CASSLDDRGFNYGYTF
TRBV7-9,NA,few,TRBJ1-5,TGTGCCAGCAGCCCGCTTGAAGAGGTCGGTCAGCCCCAGCATTTT,CASSPLEEVGQPQHF
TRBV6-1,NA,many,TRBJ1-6,TGTGCCAGCAGTGAAGACGCAGCCTTAACCACCCTCCACTTT,CASSEDAALTTLHF
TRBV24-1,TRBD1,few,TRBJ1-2,TGTGCCACCAGTGACCACGACAGGGCGCACAATGGCTACACCTTC,CATSDHDRAHNGYTF
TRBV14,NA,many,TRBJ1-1,TGTGCCAGCAGCCTCAACCAGGGCACTGAAGCTTTCTTT,CASSLNQGTEAFF
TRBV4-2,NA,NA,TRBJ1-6,TGTGCCAGCGCCCCCATGAGTAATTCACCCCTCCACTTT,CASAPMSNSPLHF
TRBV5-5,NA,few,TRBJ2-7,TGTGCCAGCAGCTTGGAGATAGGTTCCTACGAGCAGTACTTC,CASSLEIGSYEQYF
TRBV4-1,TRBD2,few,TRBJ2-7,TGCGCCAGTTCGGCGGGGGTTGACTACGAGCAGTACTTC,CASSAGVDYEQYF
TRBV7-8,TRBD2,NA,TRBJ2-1,TGTGCCAGCAGCTTAGAAGGACTAGCGGGGGCCCCCCCTTACAATGAGCAGTTCTTC,CASSLEGLAGAPPYNEQFF
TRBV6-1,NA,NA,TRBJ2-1,TGTGTCAGCAGTTCCCGACGATACCTCAATGAGCAGTTCTTC,CVSSSRRYLNEQFF
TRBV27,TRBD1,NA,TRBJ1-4,TGTGCCAGCAGTACTCGGACAGGGGGAGCAACTAATGAAAAACTGTTTTTT,CASSTRTGGATNEKLFF
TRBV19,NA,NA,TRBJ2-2,TGTGCCAGTAGGCGAGTGAACACCGGGGAGCTGTTTTTT,CASRRVNTGELFF
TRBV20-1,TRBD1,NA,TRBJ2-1,TGCAGTGCTAGACTCCCGGGACAGCCTTACAATGAGCAGTTCTTC,CSARLPGQPYNEQFF
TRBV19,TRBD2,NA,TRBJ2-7,TGTGCCAGTAGTATCGATCCCGCGGGGGTGGTAGACGAGCAGTACTTC,CASSIDPAGVVDEQYF
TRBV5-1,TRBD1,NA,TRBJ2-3,TGCGCCAGCAGCTTCGGACAGGGGGCCATAACAGATACGCAGTATTTT,CASSFGQGAITDTQYF
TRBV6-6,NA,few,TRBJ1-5,TGTGCCAGCAGTGATCCACAGGGAATTCAGCCCCAGCATTTT,CASSDPQGIQPQHF
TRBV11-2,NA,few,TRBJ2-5,TGTGCCAGCAGCTTAGGTTACAGTTTATCTGAGACCCAGTACTTC,CASSLGYSLSETQYF
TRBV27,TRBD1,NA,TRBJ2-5,TGTGCCAGCAGTGAGATTAGGGGGCGATTGGAGACCCAGTACTTC,CASSEIRGRLETQYF
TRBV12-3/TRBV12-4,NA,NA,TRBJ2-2,TGTGCCAGCAGTCAAAACAGGGTTGGGGAGCTGTTTTTT,CASSQNRVGELFF
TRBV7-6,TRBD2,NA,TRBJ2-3,TGTGCCAGCAGCTTATCTGGGGGGGGTGACGATACGCAGTATTTT,CASSLSGGGDDTQYF
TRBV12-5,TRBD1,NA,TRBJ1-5,TGTGCTAGTGGAATCGATCACAGGGGCAGTGATCAGCCCCAGCATTTT,CASGIDHRGSDQPQHF
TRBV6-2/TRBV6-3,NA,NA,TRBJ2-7,TGTGCCAGCAGTTACCCGGGGGACAGCTCCTACGAGCAGTACTTC,CASSYPGDSSYEQYF